A single sample is the source of the 18 T cell receptor beta chains below, sequenced in a study of shared clonotypes between healthy human individuals. The table came from immunoSEQ multiplex PCR; TCRdb's copy has only in-frame clones and leaves some out. Of over a million clones detected, about 70% appear once; the ten largest clones hold about 1.5%. The sample consisted of memory CD4+ T cells sorted from blood. Sample subset: CD45RA-negative fraction. The receptors were gathered from a man in his late teens or twenties in good health.

This clone was detected a few times. Written as DNA, the CDR3 is TGTGCCAGCACTATTCAGGGCTACACCTTC. As protein: CASTIQGYTF. The chain recombines TRBV2 with TRBJ1-2; D uncertain. Trimming took 7 bases from V and 8 from J, leaving 8 bases between them. In germline, CDR1 is SNHLY, CDR2 FYNNEI. The CDR3 is 10 residues long.

This clone was detected many times. The sample holds other DNA sequences that translate to the same CDR3. V and J are TRBV5-1 and TRBJ1-1, with D maybe TRBD1 (5 bases). The V gene lost 4 bases and the J gene lost 1 base, with 11 bases spanning the gap. The germline gives CDR1 SGHRS, CDR2 YFSETQ. This CDR3 comprises 14 residues. Here the CDR3 reads CASSPGTGNTEAFF. CDR3 sequence (DNA): TGCGCCAGCAGCCCCGGGACGGGGAACACTGAAGCTTTCTTT.

This clone was counted between two and nine times. CDR3: CASSSRQSTDTQYF. Written as DNA, the CDR3 is TGTGCCAGCAGCTCAAGACAGAGCACAGATACGCAGTATTTT. This chain links TRBV7-2 with TRBJ2-3; a possible D gene is TRBD1 (5 bases). CDR1 SGHTA and CDR2 FQGNSA come from the germline V gene. There are 14 residues in the CDR3. Trimming pared 4 bases from V and 0 bases from J, leaving 8 bases between.

In its sample, this clone was seen many times. The CDR3 DNA sequence: TGCAGCGTTGGTCAGGGGGAGACCCAGTACTTC. Translated, it gives CSVGQGETQYF. V usage is TRBV29-1 and J usage is TRBJ2-5; perhaps TRBD1 as D (6 bases). Germline loops: CDR1 SQVTM, CDR2 ANQGSEA. Trimming stripped 4 bases from V and 5 bases from J, with 8 bases between. The CDR3 contains 11 residues.

This rearrangement joins TRBV5-5 to TRBJ1-3; D not resolved. The germline V gene has CDR1 SGHKS and CDR2 YYEKEE (reference sequence). V was pared by 4 bases and J by 0 bases, with 8 bases between. The CDR3 consists of 14 residues. CDR3 sequence reads: CASSQQTSGNTIYF. CDR3 sequence (DNA): TGTGCCAGCAGCCAACAAACCTCTGGAAACACCATATATTTT.

The chain carries TRBV7-6 and TRBJ1-4; a weak D match, TRBD1 (6 bases). In germline, CDR1 is SGHVS, CDR2 FNYEAQ. The CDR3 is 14 residues long. Trimming removed 4 bases from V and 6 bases from J, with 12 bases in between. The CDR3 loop reads CASSWRGADEKLFF. The CDR3 DNA sequence: TGTGCCAGCAGCTGGCGGGGGGCAGATGAAAAACTGTTTTTT.

The rearrangement links TRBV5-1 to TRBJ2-1; D not certain. The V gene's germline CDR1 is SGHRS and CDR2 YFSETQ. Trimming stripped 2 bases from V and 4 bases from J, with 16 bases between. The CDR3 totals 16 residues. The CDR3 region has the DNA TGCGCCAGCAGCTTTCGGCAGGATTCACCTTACAATGAGCAGTTCTTC. Its protein is CASSFRQDSPYNEQFF.

This chain uses TRBV28 with TRBJ1-5; TRBD1 matches 8 bases. The CDR3 is 14 residues long. Trimming removed 6 bases from V and 6 bases from J; junction bases left unmatched: 7. Germline V gene sequence: CDR1 MDHEN, CDR2 SYDVKM. The CDR3 reads CASRSQGAGQPQHF. The CDR3 nucleotides read TGTGCCAGCAGATCTCAGGGGGCGGGTCAGCCCCAGCATTTT.

CDR3 in DNA: TGTGCCAGCAGCGTAGGAGCGGGAGGGCCTGGTATTGGTTTGAATGAGCAGTTCTTC. It is translated as CASSVGAGGPGIGLNEQFF. This chain joins TRBV9 and TRBJ2-1; 10 nucleotides agree with TRBD2. In germline, CDR1 is SGDLS, CDR2 YYNGEE. The CDR3 loop spans 19 amino acids. J was trimmed by 7 bases and V by 0 bases; bases with no gene match: 16.

This clone was recorded only once. The chain joins TRBV30 to TRBJ2-5; D assignment may be TRBD1 or TRBD2 (6 bases each). From germline, CDR1 is GTSNPN and CDR2 SVGIG (reference sequence). CDR3 length: 14 residues. V lost 2 bases, J lost 4 bases, and 14 bases lay in between. The CDR3 here is CAWSTRGALETQYF. For the CDR3, the DNA is TGTGCCTGGAGTACTAGGGGGGCCCTAGAGACCCAGTACTTC. The full variable domain, rest sourced from reference TRBV30 and TRBJ2-5, is SQTIHQWPATLVQPVGSPLSLECTVEGTSNPNLYWYRQAAGRGLQLLFYSVGIGQISSEVPQNLSASRPQDRQFILSSKKLLLSDSGFYLCAWSTRGALETQYFGPGTRLLVL.

This clone was recorded at least ten times. The rearrangement joins TRBV5-4 to TRBJ1-6; TRBD1 matches at 7 bases. CDR1 is SGHNT, CDR2 YYREEE, per germline (reference sequence). The CDR3 consists of 15 residues. The junction had 6 bases not matched to a gene; V was cut back by 2 bases and J by 7 bases. CDR3 in DNA: TGTGCCAGCAGCTTACAGGGGATCCCAAATTCACCCCTCCACTTT. It encodes CASSLQGIPNSPLHF.

This clone was counted many times. CDR3 nucleotide sequence: TGTGCCAGCATCAGGGCCCCGACTAGCGGGGGCTACGAGCAGTACTTC. This encodes CASIRAPTSGGYEQYF. The J gene is TRBJ2-7, the V gene TRBV2; 12 bases line up with TRBD2. The germline gives CDR1 SNHLY, CDR2 FYNNEI. The junction had 10 bases not matched to a gene; V was cut back by 7 bases and J by 3 bases. The CDR3 length is 16 residues.

This chain connects TRBV28 to TRBJ1-1; D not resolved. Germline V CDR1 and CDR2: MDHEN, SYDVKM. The CDR3 runs 15 residues. Trimming took 1 base from V and 6 from J, leaving 15 bases between them. CDR3: CASSLLPGPLAEAFF. Written as DNA, the CDR3 is TGTGCCAGCAGTTTATTGCCGGGCCCGTTGGCTGAAGCTTTCTTT.

In its sample, this clone was seen a few times. The chain has TRBV5-5 and TRBJ2-3; a weak D match, TRBD1 (6 bases). The CDR3 contains 15 residues. The V and J ends lost 5 bases and 1 base respectively, with 14 bases between them. CDR1 and CDR2 (germline): SGHKS, YYEKEE (reference sequence). The CDR3 spells CASSLQGSRTDTQYF. The CDR3 nucleotides are TGTGCCAGCAGTTTGCAGGGGTCCCGCACAGATACGCAGTATTTT.

This chain connects TRBV30 to TRBJ1-1, with a tentative D call TRBD1 (6 bases). The CDR3 is made up of 15 amino acids. Germline-derived CDR1 and CDR2 are GTSNPN and SVGIG (reference sequence). V was pared by 3 bases and J by 1 base, with 15 bases between. In nucleotides, the CDR3 is TGTGCCTGGAGGATAGGGGGTAGGGCGAACACTGAAGCTTTCTTT. It is translated as CAWRIGGRANTEAFF.

The V call is TRBV28, the J call TRBJ1-2; D gene unclear. The V gene's germline CDR1 is MDHEN and CDR2 SYDVKM. Trimming stripped 5 bases from V and 2 bases from J, with 15 bases between. This CDR3 contains 15 residues. CDR3 DNA: TGTGCCAGCAGTCCACAAGCTTATCGGAACTATGGCTACACCTTC. Protein: CASSPQAYRNYGYTF.

The rearrangement links TRBV15 to TRBJ2-1; tentative D call: TRBD2 (6 bases). CDR1 and CDR2 (germline): LNHNV, YYDKDF (reference sequence). The CDR3 extends over 16 amino acids. Trimming removed 5 bases at V and 5 bases at J, with 19 bases between. For the CDR3, the DNA is TGTGCCACCAGCGCTCGAGGAGCGGGTCTCAACAATGAGCAGTTCTTC. It codes for CATSARGAGLNNEQFF.

The chain carries TRBV30 and TRBJ2-7; tentatively, D is TRBD2 (6 bases). Germline assignment: CDR1 GTSNPN and CDR2 SVGIG (reference sequence). Trimming stripped 7 bases from V and 1 base from J, with 17 bases between. This CDR3 comprises 14 residues. The CDR3 loop reads CASAGPPYSYEQYF. CDR3 sequence (DNA): TGTGCCTCCGCGGGACCACCCTATTCCTACGAGCAGTACTTC.